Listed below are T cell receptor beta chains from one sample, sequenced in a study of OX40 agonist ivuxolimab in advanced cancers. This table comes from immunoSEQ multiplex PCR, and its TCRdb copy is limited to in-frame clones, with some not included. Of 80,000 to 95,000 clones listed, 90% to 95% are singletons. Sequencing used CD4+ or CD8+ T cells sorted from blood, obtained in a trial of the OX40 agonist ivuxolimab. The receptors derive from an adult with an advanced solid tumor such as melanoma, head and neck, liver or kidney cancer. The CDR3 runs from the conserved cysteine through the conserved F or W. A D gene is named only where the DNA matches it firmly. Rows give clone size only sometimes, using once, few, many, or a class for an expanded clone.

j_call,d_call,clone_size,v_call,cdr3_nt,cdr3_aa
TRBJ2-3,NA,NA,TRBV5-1,TGCGCCAGCAGCCTATCAAGGGGGGATACGCAGTATTTT,CASSLSRGDTQYF
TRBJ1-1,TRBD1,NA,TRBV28,TGTGCCAGCAGTTCTCCTCTTGGACAGGGGGCTGAAGCTTTCTTT,CASSSPLGQGAEAFF
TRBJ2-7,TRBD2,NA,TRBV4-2,TGTGCCAGCAGCCTAGGACTAGCGGGACCACCGCTCGAGCAGTACTTC,CASSLGLAGPPLEQYF
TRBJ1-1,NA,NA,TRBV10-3,TGTGCCATCACCCAGGGAGCTATGAACACTGAAGCTTTCTTT,CAITQGAMNTEAFF
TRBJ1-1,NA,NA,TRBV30,TGTGCCTGGAATGGTGGGGTAAGGGACACTGAAGCTTTCTTT,CAWNGGVRDTEAFF
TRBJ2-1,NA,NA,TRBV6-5,TGTGCCAGCACCAAGGTACTAGCCTCCTACAATGAGCAGTTCTTC,CASTKVLASYNEQFF
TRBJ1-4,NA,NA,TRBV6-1,TGTGCCAGCAGTAACTTACGTGAAAAACTGTTTTTT,CASSNLREKLFF
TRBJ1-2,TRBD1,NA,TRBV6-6,TGTGCCAGCAGTATTGAGGACAGGGGGGATGGCTACACCTTC,CASSIEDRGDGYTF
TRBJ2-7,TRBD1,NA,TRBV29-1,TGCAGCGTTGAAGTAGCGGGGACAGGGGTCGGCGAGCAGTACTTC,CSVEVAGTGVGEQYF
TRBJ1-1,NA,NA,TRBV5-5,TGTGCCAGCAGCTTGGCGGGGGCGAACACTGAAGCTTTCTTT,CASSLAGANTEAFF
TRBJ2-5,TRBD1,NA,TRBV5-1,TGCGCCAGCAGCTGGGGACAGGGGGATGTGACCCAGTACTTC,CASSWGQGDVTQYF
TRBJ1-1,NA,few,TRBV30,TGTGCCTGGAGTGGGGCCCGGAACACTGAAGCTTTCTTT,CAWSGARNTEAFF
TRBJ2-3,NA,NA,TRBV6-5,TGTGCCAGCAGTGACCGGGACCACACAGATACGCAGTATTTT,CASSDRDHTDTQYF
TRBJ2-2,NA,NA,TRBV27,TGTGCCAGCAGTTTAAGGAGCCGGGGCGAAGGGGAGCTGTTTTTT,CASSLRSRGEGELFF
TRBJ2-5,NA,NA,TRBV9,TGTGCCAGCAGCGTAGCGCCAGACCAAGAGACCCAGTACTTC,CASSVAPDQETQYF
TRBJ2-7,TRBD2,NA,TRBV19,TGTGCCAGTAGTTGGGAGGGATCCTACGAGCAGTACTTC,CASSWEGSYEQYF
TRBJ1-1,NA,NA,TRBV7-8,TGTGCCAGCAGCCCACAGGGCCAAGGAACTGAAGCTTTCTTT,CASSPQGQGTEAFF
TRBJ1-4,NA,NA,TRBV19,TGTGCCAGTAGTTTCGGGGGTGAAAAACTGTTTTTT,CASSFGGEKLFF
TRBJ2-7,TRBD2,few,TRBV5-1,TGCGCCAGCAGCCGCAGCGGGGGGGGACTAATCAGCTCCTACGAGCAGTACTTC,CASSRSGGGLISSYEQYF
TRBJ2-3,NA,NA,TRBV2,TGTGCCAGCAGCGCAGCACTAGTCATCACAGATACGCAGTATTTT,CASSAALVITDTQYF
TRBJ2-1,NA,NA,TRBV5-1,TGCGCCAGCAGCTTGGGCGGCGAAACCTACAATGAGCAGTTCTTC,CASSLGGETYNEQFF
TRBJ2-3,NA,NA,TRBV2,TGTGCCAGCAGTGAAGCCGGAAACTCCAGGCAGTATTTT,CASSEAGNSRQYF
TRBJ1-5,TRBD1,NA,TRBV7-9,TGTGCCAGCAGCTCAGACAGGGTCAATCAGCCCCAGCATTTT,CASSSDRVNQPQHF
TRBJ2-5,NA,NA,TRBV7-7,TGTGCTAGCAGCTTATCTAGCGTGGAGACCCAGTACTTC,CASSLSSVETQYF
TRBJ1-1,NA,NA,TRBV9,TGTGCCAGCAGCCTAAGTCAGGGGAAAGCTTTCTTT,CASSLSQGKAFF
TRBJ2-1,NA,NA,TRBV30,TGTGCCTGGAGTCTGGGCTCCTACAATGAGCAGTTCTTC,CAWSLGSYNEQFF